This entry lists 31 T cell receptor beta chains sequenced from one sample in a study of shared clonotypes between healthy human individuals. Assay: immunoSEQ multiplex PCR; the TCRdb copy retains only in-frame clones and omits some. The sample holds about 1.4 million clones, approximately 97% seen once. The sample taken for sequencing was naive CD4+ T cells sorted from blood. The subset: CD45RA+ positively selected. The receptor set was obtained from a young man in good health.

Concerning this clone: This same CDR3 is encoded by further DNA sequences in the sample. The chain's CDR3 is CASSLTAYEQYF. CDR3 sequence (DNA): TGCGCCAGCAGCCTGACGGCCTACGAGCAGTACTTC. The chain carries TRBV5-1 and TRBJ2-7; D gene ambiguous. This CDR3 has 12 residues. The V gene's germline CDR1 is SGHRS and CDR2 YFSETQ. The V end was cut by 4 bases, the J end by 2 bases, with 7 bases between.

The chain uses TRBV5-6 and TRBJ1-2; tentative D call: TRBD1 (6 bases). V was shortened by 2 bases and J by 8 bases, with 13 bases between the two germline ends. The CDR3 contains 13 residues. The V gene's germline CDR1 is SGHDT and CDR2 YYEEEE. CDR3 in amino acids: CASSFWGREGYTF. As DNA, the CDR3 is TGTGCCAGCAGCTTTTGGGGGCGCGAGGGCTACACCTTC.

A remark on this clone: Other nucleotide sequences from this sample produce the same CDR3. This chain connects TRBV5-4 to TRBJ1-1; D uncertain. Trimming took 3 bases from V and 1 from J, leaving 7 bases between them. The germline V gene encodes CDR1 SGHNT and CDR2 YYREEE (reference sequence). CDR3 length: 13 amino acids. The CDR3 DNA is TGTGCCAGCAGCTCGGGCAAGAACACTGAAGCTTTCTTT. This gives the protein CASSSGKNTEAFF. The full variable domain, its missing parts supplied by reference TRBV5-4 and TRBJ1-1, is ETGVTQSPTHLIKTRGQQVTLRCSSQSGHNTVSWYQQALGQGPQFIFQYYREEENGRGNFPPRFSGLQFPNYSSELNVNALELDDSALYLCASSSGKNTEAFFGQGTRLTVV.

This chain uses TRBV6-5 with TRBJ1-2; D not resolved. The CDR3 sequence is 16 residues long. Between the trimmed V and J ends, which lost 0 bases and 2 bases, there was a span of 13 bases. Germline CDR1 is MNHEY and CDR2 is SVGAGI. CDR3 protein: CASSYSRIPTNYGYTF. The CDR3 region has the DNA TGTGCCAGCAGTTACTCGAGAATTCCGACGAACTATGGCTACACCTTC.

J is TRBJ1-5 and V is TRBV2; D unclear. The germline gives CDR1 SNHLY, CDR2 FYNNEI. This CDR3 contains 15 residues. Trimming pared 4 bases from V and 0 bases from J, leaving 10 bases between. The CDR3 nucleotides read TGTGCCAGCAGTGCGGGGATGAATAGCAATCAGCCCCAGCATTTT. The encoded protein is CASSAGMNSNQPQHF.

The rearrangement links TRBV19 to TRBJ2-7; 8 bases fit TRBD1. This CDR3 contains 14 residues. CDR1 is LNHDA, CDR2 SQIVND, per germline (reference sequence). J gave up 0 bases and V 6 bases, and 4 bases lay outside the gene matches. The CDR3 DNA follows: TGTGCCAGTAGCAGACAGGGGACCTCCTACGAGCAGTACTTC. It codes for CASSRQGTSYEQYF.

The chain combines TRBV27 with TRBJ2-1; no clear D gene. The germline V and J ends were trimmed by 5 bases and 3 bases, with 14 bases remaining between them. This CDR3 has 15 amino acids. CDR1 and CDR2 (germline): MNHEY, SMNVEV (reference sequence). This chain's CDR3 is CASSTYGEHYNEQFF. CDR3 in DNA: TGTGCCAGCAGTACCTACGGAGAACACTACAATGAGCAGTTCTTC.

The sample holds one count of this clone. The same CDR3 can be traced to other DNA sequences in this sample. This chain joins TRBV5-1 and TRBJ2-7; 15 bases are a match to TRBD2. Germline V gene data show CDR1 as SGHRS and CDR2 as YFSETQ. V was pared by 2 bases and J by 1 base, with 4 bases of the junction left unmatched. The CDR3 length is 17 residues. CDR3 DNA sequence: TGCGCCAGCAGCTTAGGACTAGCGGGAGGGCTGTCCTACGAGCAGTACTTC. It encodes CASSLGLAGGLSYEQYF.

The chain's CDR3 is CASRAGTLRTDTQYF. DNA of the CDR3: TGTGCCAGCCGGGCCGGGACTCTACGCACAGATACGCAGTATTTT. The V call is TRBV27, the J call TRBJ2-3; weak D call: TRBD2 (6 bases). This CDR3 is built from 15 residues. The V and J ends lost 8 bases and 1 base respectively, with 16 bases between them. Germline loops: CDR1 MNHEY, CDR2 SMNVEV (reference sequence).

This chain uses TRBV6-5 with TRBJ2-1; D is possibly TRBD2 (6 bases). Germline assignment: CDR1 MNHEY and CDR2 SVGAGI. The V end lost 2 bases, the J end lost 4 bases, and 15 bases lay between the germline ends. The CDR3 extends over 16 amino acids. The CDR3 DNA is TGTGCCAGCAGTTACGAAGGCGGGAATAGATACAATGAGCAGTTCTTC. As protein: CASSYEGGNRYNEQFF.

V usage is TRBV9 and J usage is TRBJ2-1; D not resolved. CDR3 length equals 15 residues. CDR1 is SGDLS, CDR2 YYNGEE, per germline. V lost 0 bases to trimming and J lost 5 bases, with 12 bases between them. CDR3 loop: CASSVGLVDHNEQFF. CDR3 nucleotide sequence: TGTGCCAGCAGCGTAGGGCTAGTCGATCACAATGAGCAGTTCTTC.

The table lists this clone with a count of one. The chain couples TRBV5-1 to TRBJ2-7; perhaps D is TRBD1 or TRBD2 (6 bases each). The CDR3 loop spans 15 amino acids. V was trimmed by 3 bases and J by 3 bases, leaving 16 bases between them. The germline V gene encodes CDR1 SGHRS and CDR2 YFSETQ. The chain's CDR3 is CASSSTGTLIYEQYF. CDR3 in DNA: TGCGCCAGCAGCTCTACAGGGACTCTTATCTACGAGCAGTACTTC.

The V and J genes are TRBV5-8 and TRBJ2-2; D is ambiguous. Per the germline V gene, CDR1 is SGHTS and CDR2 is YDEGEE. The V and J ends lost 4 bases and 4 bases respectively, with 11 bases between them. The CDR3 totals 14 residues. The CDR3 coding sequence is TGTGCCAGCAGCAACGGATGGCCCACCGGGGAGCTGTTTTTT. As protein: CASSNGWPTGELFF.

The rearrangement joins TRBV9 to TRBJ1-2; D is unresolved. V lost 0 bases and J 6 bases, leaving 9 bases between the germline ends. Looked up from germline, CDR1 is SGDLS and CDR2 is YYNGEE. The CDR3 is 13 amino acids. CDR3 amino acids: CASSVASRNGYTF. CDR3 bases: TGTGCCAGCAGCGTAGCAAGCAGGAATGGCTACACCTTC.

The chain combines TRBV4-3 with TRBJ2-1, with D perhaps matching TRBD1 (6 bases). V was trimmed by 3 bases and J by 5 bases, leaving 29 bases between them. This CDR3 region has 20 residues. Germline V gene lookup returns CDR1 LGHNA and CDR2 YSLEER. This CDR3 is CASSHPAGRGLNEPNNEQFF. The CDR3 nucleotides read TGCGCCAGCAGCCACCCTGCCGGCAGGGGCCTAAACGAGCCTAACAATGAGCAGTTCTTC.

The sample holds one count of this clone. This chain connects TRBV6-4 to TRBJ2-2; D remains unclear. Germline CDR1 reads MRHNA; CDR2 reads SNTAGT. V was cut by 3 bases and J by 0 bases, with 8 bases left in between. The CDR3 is made up of 15 amino acids. The CDR3 reads CASSDGQANTGELFF. Written as DNA, the CDR3 is TGTGCCAGCAGTGATGGGCAGGCGAACACCGGGGAGCTGTTTTTT.

About this clone: The same CDR3 can be traced to other DNA sequences in this sample. The gene calls are TRBV27 and TRBJ2-6; D not certain. The CDR3 is 13 residues long. The germline V gene encodes CDR1 MNHEY and CDR2 SMNVEV (reference sequence). The ends were cut back, 5 bases at V and 0 bases at J, with 2 bases in the middle. CDR3 region: CASSSSGANVLTF. CDR3 nucleotides: TGTGCCAGCAGTAGCTCTGGGGCCAACGTCCTGACTTTC.

J is TRBJ2-6 and V is TRBV7-2; 7 bases map to TRBD2. The V gene's germline CDR1 is SGHTA and CDR2 FQGNSA. CDR3 length equals 16 residues. V shed 1 base and J 4 bases; nucleotides not matched to a gene: 4. CDR3 coding DNA: TGTGCCAGCAGCTTAGGGGGAGGGGCCGGGGCCAACGTCCTGACTTTC. This encodes CASSLGGGAGANVLTF.

In its sample, this clone was seen once. V and J are TRBV4-2 and TRBJ2-2; the D is unclear. Germline-derived CDR1 and CDR2 are LGHNA and YNFKEQ. CDR3 length: 15 residues. V shed 3 bases and J shed 5 bases, with 13 bases lying between them. The CDR3: CASSHREIRTGELFF. The CDR3, as DNA: TGTGCCAGCAGCCACCGAGAGATCCGGACCGGGGAGCTGTTTTTT.

V usage is TRBV2 and J usage is TRBJ2-1; D perhaps matches TRBD2 (5 bases). This CDR3 comprises 13 residues. V lost 6 bases, J lost 7 bases, and 13 bases lay in between. The germline V gene encodes CDR1 SNHLY and CDR2 FYNNEI. CDR3 nucleotide sequence: TGTGCCAGCAGCCCTGATAGCGTGAATGAGCAGTTCTTC. It specifies CASSPDSVNEQFF.

The V call is TRBV27, the J call TRBJ2-7; 8 nucleotides line up with TRBD2. Per germline, CDR1 MNHEY and CDR2 SMNVEV (reference sequence). This CDR3 spans 20 amino acids. With V trimmed by 1 base and J by 0 bases, 17 bases remained unmatched. The CDR3 coding sequence is TGTGCCAGCAGTTTATACGGGACGACGGCGGGGGGTCTCTACTCCTACGAGCAGTACTTC. Translation: CASSLYGTTAGGLYSYEQYF.

The rearrangement links TRBV10-1 to TRBJ2-7; the D gene is possibly TRBD1 (5 bases). Trimming removed 3 bases at V and 2 bases at J, with 5 bases between. The germline gives CDR1 WNHNN, CDR2 SYGVQD (reference sequence). There are 12 residues in the CDR3. CDR3 DNA: TGCGCCAGCAGTGACAGGGCCTACGAGCAGTACTTC. This sequence encodes CASSDRAYEQYF.

The rearrangement joins TRBV28 to TRBJ2-1, with D possibly TRBD1 on 6 matching bases. The length of the CDR3 is 15 residues. Germline CDR1 and CDR2: MDHEN and SYDVKM. Trimming left V 3 bases short and J 4 bases short, with 13 bases between. This chain's CDR3 is CASSLGTGPYNEQFF. Written as DNA, the CDR3 is TGTGCCAGCAGTTTGGGCACAGGGCCATACAATGAGCAGTTCTTC.

The genes are TRBV6-6 and TRBJ1-4; D call uncertain. The V gene's germline CDR1 is MNHNY and CDR2 SVGAGI (reference sequence). The V gene lost 6 bases and the J gene lost 5 bases, with 16 bases spanning the gap. The CDR3 is 15 amino acids. CDR3 nucleotides: TGTGCCAGCAGATCCTCGACCTACCCCAATGAAAAACTGTTTTTT. It specifies CASRSSTYPNEKLFF.

A note on this clone: Additional DNA sequences in this sample encode the identical CDR3. The rearrangement uses TRBV9 and TRBJ1-4; weak D call: TRBD1 (5 bases). The CDR3 has 14 amino acids. The V and J ends lost 2 bases and 6 bases respectively, with 11 bases between them. Germline CDR1 and CDR2: SGDLS and YYNGEE. The CDR3 loop is CASSVGQGDEKLFF. CDR3 DNA: TGTGCCAGCAGCGTGGGGCAGGGTGATGAAAAACTGTTTTTT.

This rearrangement joins TRBV7-7 to TRBJ2-5; unclear D gene. V was cut by 7 bases and J by 2 bases, with 11 bases left in between. In germline, CDR1 is SSHAT, CDR2 FNYEAQ (reference sequence). The length of the CDR3 is 13 residues. The CDR3 nucleotides read TGTGCCAGCACCGACGGGCTTCAAGAGACCCAGTACTTC. Translating gives CASTDGLQETQYF.

The chain couples TRBV15 to TRBJ1-1, with TRBD1 identical over 7 bases. The CDR3 is 19 residues long. After removal of 3 bases from V and 0 bases from J, the junction contained 16 bases not matched to a gene. Germline assignment: CDR1 LNHNV and CDR2 YYDKDF (reference sequence). The CDR3, as DNA: TGTGCCACCAGCAGGGGCACAGGGGCACCCTCGAACATGAACACTGAAGCTTTCTTT. Translated, it gives CATSRGTGAPSNMNTEAFF. Supplemented by reference TRBV15 and TRBJ1-1, the full variable domain reads DAMVIQNPRYQVTQFGKPVTLSCSQTLNHNVMYWYQQKSSQAPKLLFHYYDKDFNNEADTPDNFQSRRPNTSFCFLDIRSPGLGDTAMYLCATSRGTGAPSNMNTEAFFGQGTRLTVV.

V and J are TRBV19 and TRBJ2-1; D is undetermined. CDR1 is LNHDA and CDR2 is SQIVND in the germline V gene (reference sequence). Trimming shortened V by 1 base and J by 7 bases, and 11 bases separated the two germline ends. The CDR3 sequence is 14 residues long. CDR3 sequence (DNA): TGTGCCAGTAGTATAGTTTGGGATCGGAATGAGCAGTTCTTC. Translating gives CASSIVWDRNEQFF.

This chain connects TRBV19 to TRBJ2-3; D is unresolved. V lost 5 bases and J lost 5, with 5 bases in between. Germline V gives CDR1 LNHDA, CDR2 SQIVND (reference sequence). The CDR3 is made up of 11 amino acids. CDR3 sequence: CASSVLDTQYF. In DNA form, the CDR3 reads TGTGCCAGTAGTGTGTTAGATACGCAGTATTTT.

The chain joins TRBV5-4 to TRBJ2-3; TRBD2 agrees at 12 bases. The trim removed 5 bases at V and 0 bases at J, leaving 4 bases unmatched. This CDR3 contains 16 residues. Germline lookup yields CDR1 SGHNT and CDR2 YYREEE (reference sequence). The CDR3 DNA is TGTGCCAGCAGGTCCGGGACTAGCGGGAGCACAGATACGCAGTATTTT. Protein: CASRSGTSGSTDTQYF.

The chain links TRBV2 to TRBJ1-2; 8 bases line up with TRBD1. V shed 5 bases, J shed 3 bases, and the junction held 8 bases outside the gene matches. Per germline, CDR1 SNHLY and CDR2 FYNNEI. The CDR3 is 15 amino acids. The chain's CDR3 is CASSQDDRGYYGYTF. CDR3 nucleotides: TGTGCCAGCAGTCAGGATGACAGGGGTTACTATGGCTACACCTTC. Complete variable domain (other parts from reference TRBV2 and TRBJ1-2): EPEVTQTPSHQVTQMGQEVILRCVPISNHLYFYWYRQILGQKVEFLVSFYNNEISEKSEIFDDQFSVERPDGSNFTLKIRSTKLEDSAMYFCASSQDDRGYYGYTFGSGTRLTVV.